The subject of this entry is one TCR beta chain. What it recognizes is unknown. The missing CDR3 end, 3 residues past where the read stops, is filled in from the germline J gene. The entry originates in a study of Tregs in tolerant kidney transplant recipients. Study-level findings and limits: Donor-specific Treg expansion exceeded global Treg expansion in tolerant patients, suggesting antigen drive. Findings come from small patient numbers and require larger validation. This study did not directly address biological reproducibility. Tregs expanded with activated donor B cells seemed most donor-specific.

CDR1 is SGHVS, CDR2 FQNEAQ, per germline. The CDR3 sequence is 13 residues long. V was pared by 2 bases and J by 8 bases, with 3 bases of the junction left unmatched. Repertoires were generated with immunoSEQ multiplex PCR, while TCRdb's copy carries only in-frame clones and drops some. The sample features about 48,000 clones, with roughly 0.8% in its top ten. Sequencing was performed on CD4+ T cells from blood, taken before the transplant. The receptor was derived from a human donor who received a combined kidney and bone marrow transplant. This chain connects TRBV7-8 to TRBJ2-1; TRBD2 agrees at 7 bases. Partial CDR3 DNA: TGTGCCAGCAGCTTAAGACTAGCCGATGAG. As protein: CASSLRLADE. The entire CDR3 reads CASSLRLADEQFF.